This T cell receptor beta chain derives from a study of blood T cell repertoires in COVID-19 (dated by TCRdb to 2019 to 2021). For context, the study as a whole: Samples from collaborators originated in the United States, Italy and Spain and spanned both the acute and convalescent phases of COVID-19. The repertoires were released in a freely available public database intended as a resource for research on the immune response to SARS-CoV-2. Samples came from the ongoing ImmuneRACE study (first 160 participants) plus 1,254 subjects from 6 global collaborators. The material from the prospective study consisted of cDNA or gDNA derived from T cells, B-cell-depleted T cells, or PBMCs. Where HLA class I and class II types were available, the types were taken from metadata supplied by the sample provider, not from assay-based typing. The dataset comprised deeply sampled blood TCRbeta repertoires from subjects exposed to, actively infected with, or recovered from COVID-19. Sample metadata almost always included a de-identified subject ID, COVID-19 status, age in years and sex. Overall results and qualifications from the work: Clinical and demographic metadata were provided uncurated, with the amount varying by source and participant.

Each collaborating institution followed its own protocols to collect whole blood in K2EDTA tubes. For TCRbeta analysis, collaborator samples were shipped as frozen whole blood, as isolated PBMCs, or as DNA extracted from either sample type. With regard to this clone: Its target antigen remains unknown. The sample holds no much larger clone one base away, and base qualities are not on file.

V is cut by 3 bases and J by 0 bases, and the space between the germline ends is 7 bases. Counted from cysteine to phenylalanine, this CDR3 has 14 amino acids. Solely the CDR3 DNA is kept, with 42 bases framed from the first base. For CDR1 and CDR2, the germline V gene lists MRHNA and SNTAGT. TCRbeta CDR3 regions were amplified from genomic DNA using the immunoSEQ Assay, a bias-controlled multiplex PCR. Under the source paper's analysis protocol: The number of nucleated cells in each sample was estimated from the amplification of reference gene primers within the assay. To quantify the absolute abundance of each unique TCRbeta CDR3 rearrangement, sequence reads were collapsed and filtered. For each sample, productive Simpson clonality was calculated as the square root of Simpson's diversity index over productive rearrangements. TCRdb's version of the immuneACCESS table is confined to in-frame rearrangements and falls short of the full clone set. An unresolved V gene accounts for under half of the shortfall where checked; the remainder is of unknown origin. V and J calls and clone size follow that table, whereas D and trimming were derived from the DNA. A total of under 30,000 clones appear in this sample, more than 70% of them only once. The top ten constitute 9% to 10% of the sample.

The TCR was taken from a man at least 80 years old with active COVID-19. The sample consisted of peripheral blood. The V and J genes are TRBV6-4 and TRBJ2-3; TRBD2 is possibly the D segment (5 matching bases). The DNA sequence is given as TGTGCCAGCAGTGAGCGGACTAGCACAGATACGCAGTATTTT. Translated, this gives CASSERTSTDTQYF.